This T cell receptor beta chain was obtained from a study of graft-versus-host responses after intestinal transplantation. Study as a whole: Tacrolimus and steroids were given for 2 to 3 years to all recipients after anti-thymocyte globulin induction.

Clones were read by immunoSEQ multiplex PCR, and TCRdb kept only the in-frame ones, dropping some. Of almost 55,000 clones detected, 75% to 95% appear once; the ten largest clones hold around 5.1%. Study-level points and caveats: Recipient-marrow GvH clones were detected, some having first appeared in ileum or blood. Early post-transplant falls in HvG clones accompanied the peak levels of circulating GvH clones.

For this clone: Its antigen is not known.

The CDR3 consists of 13 residues. V was cut by 0 bases and J by 5 bases, with 9 bases left in between. CDR1 is SGHRS, CDR2 YFSETQ, per germline. V gene TRBV5-1 combines with J gene TRBJ2-7, with D hard to call. Specimen: PBMCs, collected 650 to 680 days after intestinal transplant. The TCR originated in a human patient who received an intestinal transplant, so some T cells may come from the graft donor. The CDR3 DNA is TGCGCCAGCAGCTTGGGGGCGGTAAACGAGCAGTACTTC. It encodes CASSLGAVNEQYF.